These 5 T cell receptor beta chains originate from one sample sequenced in a study of patients and donors after allogeneic stem cell transplantation. MiXCR, applied by TCRdb to the RT-PCR reads, yields one record per CDR3 protein. Here the sample spans over 200,000 distinct CDR3 sequences, roughly 38% being singletons. The source material was blood, either unsorted or a sorted T cell fraction (not recorded which). These receptors came from a human donor who was either an allogeneic HSCT recipient or a stem cell or donor lymphocyte infusion donor (not recorded which). It is not recorded whose cells these are; they may come from a transplant donor.

The chain links TRBV5-1 to TRBJ1-1; D is unclear. Trimming took 7 bases from V and 4 from J, leaving 20 bases between them. From germline, CDR1 is SGHRS and CDR2 YFSETQ. The CDR3 is made up of 15 amino acids. The CDR3 bases are TGCGCCAGCCTCCCCGGGGTAAGGAGTGGCACTGAAGCTTTCTTT. Its translation: CASLPGVRSGTEAFF.

The rearrangement uses TRBV28 and TRBJ2-3; no clear D. CDR1 is MDHEN, CDR2 SYDVKM, per germline. Between the trimmed V and J ends, which lost 6 bases and 0 bases, there was a span of 10 bases. The CDR3 length is 14 residues. The CDR3 DNA reads as TGTGCCAGCAGCCCCCTAAGGAGCACAGATACGCAGTATTTT. Protein: CASSPLRSTDTQYF.

This clonotype has more than one count but fewer than ten. This rearrangement joins TRBV5-1 to TRBJ2-3; D unresolved. Trimming took 3 bases from V and 0 from J, leaving 8 bases between them. The CDR3 runs to 14 residues. Germline-derived CDR1 and CDR2 are SGHRS and YFSETQ. Here the CDR3 reads CASSSDSSTDTQYF. CDR3 sequence (DNA): TGCGCCAGCAGCTCAGACTCTAGCACAGATACGCAGTATTTT.

The chain joins TRBV7-8 to TRBJ2-1; TRBD2 matches at 11 bases. Germline-derived CDR1 and CDR2 are SGHVS and FQNEAQ. The CDR3 totals 13 residues. J lost 13 bases, V lost 1 base, and 3 bases had no gene match. The CDR3 DNA reads TGTGCCAGCAGCTTAGGACTAGCGGGGACCCAGTTCTTC. Protein sequence: CASSLGLAGTQFF. The full variable domain, rest sourced from reference TRBV7-8 and TRBJ2-1, is GAGVSQSPRYKVAKRGQDVALRCDPISGHVSLFWYQQALGQGPEFLTYFQNEAQLDKSGLPSDRFFAERPEGSVSTLKIQRTQQEDSAVYLCASSLGLAGTQFFGPGTRLTVL.

This clonotype was picked up a small number of times. This chain joins TRBV12-3 or TRBV12-4 and TRBJ1-6; no clear D. Trimming left V 6 bases short and J 3 bases short, with 18 bases between. The CDR3 sequence is 17 residues long. CDR3 coding DNA: TGTGCCAGCAGCCCTACTCCAGTGGGTAACTATAATTCACCCCTCCACTTT. Its translation: CASSPTPVGNYNSPLHF.